The 3 T cell receptor beta chains given below trace back to one sample, sequenced in a study of T cells after yellow fever vaccination. TCRdb fed the 5' RACE reads into MiXCR, producing one record per CDR3 protein. Of about 340,000 distinct CDR3 sequences listed, about 4% were seen once; the top ten hold 20% to 25%. Sequenced material: PBMCs, taken 5 days after the yellow fever booster vaccination. These receptors were taken from a man aged 18 to 35 who received the YFV17D yellow fever vaccine.

This clonotype has a count of ten or more. The chain links TRBV5-1 to TRBJ1-1, with unresolved D. The CDR3 covers 17 residues. With 0 bases removed from V and 3 bases from J, the gap between germline ends came to 18 bases. CDR1 and CDR2 from the germline V gene are SGHRS and YFSETQ. The CDR3 nucleotides are TGCGCCAGCAGCTTGGGCGGGAGGAGTAAGTTGGACACTGAAGCTTTCTTT. Translated: CASSLGGRSKLDTEAFF.

This clonotype was detected only a few times. The V call is TRBV7-9, the J call TRBJ2-7; a possible D gene is TRBD2 (5 bases). The germline CDR1 and CDR2 sequences are SEHNR and FQNEAQ (reference sequence). V dropped 5 bases and J dropped 3 bases, with 14 bases sitting between them. The CDR3 consists of 14 residues. The CDR3 nucleotides are TGTGCCAGCAGCCCTAGCCTAGGAAACTACGAGCAGTACTTC. As protein: CASSPSLGNYEQYF.

This clonotype showed up many times. The chain joins TRBV15 to TRBJ1-1, with a weak D call TRBD1 (5 bases). The ends were cut back, 7 bases at V and 0 bases at J, with 9 bases in the middle. There are 13 residues in the CDR3. The germline V gene encodes CDR1 LNHNV and CDR2 YYDKDF (reference sequence). CDR3 in amino acids: CATMGVMNTEAFF. CDR3 coding DNA: TGTGCCACCATGGGGGTTATGAACACTGAAGCTTTCTTT.